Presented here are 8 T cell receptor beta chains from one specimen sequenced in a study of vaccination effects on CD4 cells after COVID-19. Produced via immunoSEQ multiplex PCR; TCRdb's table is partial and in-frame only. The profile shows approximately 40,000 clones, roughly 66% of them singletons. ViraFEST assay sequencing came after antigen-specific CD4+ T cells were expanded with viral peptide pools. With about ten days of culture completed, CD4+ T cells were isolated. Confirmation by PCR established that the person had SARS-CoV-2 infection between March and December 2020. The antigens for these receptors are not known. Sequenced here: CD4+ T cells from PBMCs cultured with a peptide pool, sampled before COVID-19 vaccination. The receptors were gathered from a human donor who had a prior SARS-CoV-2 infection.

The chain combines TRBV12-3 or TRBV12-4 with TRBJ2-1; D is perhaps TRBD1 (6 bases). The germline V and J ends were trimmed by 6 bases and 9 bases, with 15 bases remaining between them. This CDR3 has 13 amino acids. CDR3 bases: TGTGCCAGCAGGGCTCAGGGGCACAGTGAGCAGTTCTTC. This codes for CASRAQGHSEQFF.

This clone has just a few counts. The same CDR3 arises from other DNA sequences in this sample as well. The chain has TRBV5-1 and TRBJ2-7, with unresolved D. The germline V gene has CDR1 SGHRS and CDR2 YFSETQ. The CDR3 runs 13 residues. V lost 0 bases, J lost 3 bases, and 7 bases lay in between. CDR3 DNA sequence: TGCGCCAGCAGCTTGGTCCCAATCTACGAGCAGTACTTC. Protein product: CASSLVPIYEQYF. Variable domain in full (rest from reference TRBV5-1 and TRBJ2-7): KAGVTQTPRYLIKTRGQQVTLSCSPISGHRSVSWYQQTPGQGLQFLFEYFSETQRNKGNFPGRFSGRQFSNSRSEMNVSTLELGDSALYLCASSLVPIYEQYFGPGTRLTVT.

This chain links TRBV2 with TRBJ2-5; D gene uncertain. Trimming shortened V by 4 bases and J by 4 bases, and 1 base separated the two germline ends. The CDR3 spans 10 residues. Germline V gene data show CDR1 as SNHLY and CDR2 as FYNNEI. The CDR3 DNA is TGTGCCAGCAGTGGAGAGACCCAGTACTTC. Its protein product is CASSGETQYF.

The CDR3 DNA sequence: TGTGCCAGCAGCCAAGTCCTAGGTCCTGCGGCAGCGGGAAGAAATGAGCAGTTCTTC. This codes for CASSQVLGPAAAGRNEQFF. The genes are TRBV3-1 (or the pseudogene TRBV3-2) and TRBJ2-1; 7 bases match TRBD2. The CDR3 extends over 19 amino acids. Germline V lookup: CDR1 LGHDT, CDR2 YNNKEL (reference sequence). V lost 1 base to trimming and J lost 7 bases; unmatched junction nucleotides: 19.

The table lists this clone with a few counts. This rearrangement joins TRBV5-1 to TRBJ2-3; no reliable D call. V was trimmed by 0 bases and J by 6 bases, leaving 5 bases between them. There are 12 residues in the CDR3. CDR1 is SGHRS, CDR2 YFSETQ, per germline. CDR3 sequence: CASSLALDTQYF. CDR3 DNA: TGCGCCAGCAGCTTGGCTTTGGATACGCAGTATTTT.

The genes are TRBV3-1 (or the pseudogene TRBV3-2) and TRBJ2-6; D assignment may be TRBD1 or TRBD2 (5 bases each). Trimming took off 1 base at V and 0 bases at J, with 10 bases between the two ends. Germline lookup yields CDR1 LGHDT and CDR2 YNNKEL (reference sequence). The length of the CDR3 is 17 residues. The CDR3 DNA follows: TGTGCCAGCAGCCAAGTAGCCGGGGCCTCTGGGGCCAACGTCCTGACTTTC. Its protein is CASSQVAGASGANVLTF.

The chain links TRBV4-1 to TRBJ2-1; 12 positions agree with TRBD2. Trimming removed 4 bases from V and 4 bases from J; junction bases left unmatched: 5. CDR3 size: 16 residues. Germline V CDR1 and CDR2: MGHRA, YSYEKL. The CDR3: CASSLGLAGIYNEQFF. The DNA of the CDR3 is TGCGCCAGCAGCCTTGGACTAGCGGGAATATACAATGAGCAGTTCTTC.

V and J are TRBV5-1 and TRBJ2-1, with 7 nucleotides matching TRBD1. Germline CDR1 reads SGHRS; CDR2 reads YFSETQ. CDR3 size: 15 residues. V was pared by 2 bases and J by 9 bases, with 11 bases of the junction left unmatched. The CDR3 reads CASSFNRGPNFEQFF. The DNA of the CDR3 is TGCGCCAGCAGCTTCAACAGGGGACCCAATTTTGAGCAGTTCTTC. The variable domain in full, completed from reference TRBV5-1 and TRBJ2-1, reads KAGVTQTPRYLIKTRGQQVTLSCSPISGHRSVSWYQQTPGQGLQFLFEYFSETQRNKGNFPGRFSGRQFSNSRSEMNVSTLELGDSALYLCASSFNRGPNFEQFFGPGTRLTVL.